Following are 28 T cell receptor beta chains from one sample sequenced in a study of CD8 T cells in ankylosing spondylitis. TCRdb reprocessed the 5' RACE reads with MiXCR, giving one entry per CDR3 protein. Here the sample spans about 400,000 distinct CDR3 sequences, 20% to 25% being singletons. The sample was blood, either unsorted or a sorted T cell fraction (not recorded which). These receptors came from a male donor with ankylosing spondylitis or in good health (not recorded which).

A few counts support this clonotype. The chain links TRBV5-1 to TRBJ2-5; D possibly corresponds to TRBD1 (6 bases). Germline V gives CDR1 SGHRS, CDR2 YFSETQ. The V and J ends lost 0 bases and 7 bases respectively, with 16 bases between them. The CDR3 is made up of 15 amino acids. The DNA of the CDR3 is TGCGCCAGCAGCTTGGAACAGGGCCCAGAGGGGACCCAGTACTTC. It codes for CASSLEQGPEGTQYF.

The chain recombines TRBV6-5 with TRBJ2-2, with unresolved D. CDR1 MNHEY and CDR2 SVGAGI come from the germline V gene. Trimming removed 6 bases from V and 4 bases from J, with 9 bases in between. The CDR3 length is 13 residues. This CDR3 is CASSYYSTGELFF. The CDR3 coding sequence is TGTGCCAGCAGCTATTACAGCACCGGGGAGCTGTTTTTT.

This clonotype was counted between two and nine times. This chain links TRBV9 with TRBJ2-5; TRBD2 matches at 13 bases. V shed 0 bases, J shed 3 bases, and the junction held 8 bases outside the gene matches. The V gene's germline CDR1 is SGDLS and CDR2 YYNGEE. The CDR3 is 18 residues long. The CDR3 is CASSVDGLAGDIEETQYF. Here the CDR3 DNA reads TGTGCCAGCAGCGTAGATGGACTAGCGGGGGACATCGAAGAGACCCAGTACTTC.

This clonotype has at least ten counts. DNA for the CDR3: TGTGCCAGCAGCCCTATTAGCAACCAAGAGACCCAGTACTTC. It is translated as CASSPISNQETQYF. The chain has TRBV7-8 and TRBJ2-5; D unclear. V gave up 5 bases and J gave up 0 bases, with 10 bases separating them. CDR3 length: 14 amino acids. In germline, CDR1 is SGHVS, CDR2 FQNEAQ.

In this sample, this clonotype turned up many times. This chain uses TRBV20-1 with TRBJ2-7; weak D call: TRBD2 (6 bases). This CDR3 region has 16 residues. The V end was cut by 2 bases, the J end by 0 bases, with 17 bases between. Germline V CDR1 and CDR2: DFQATT, SNEGSKA (reference sequence). DNA of the CDR3: TGCAGTGCTAGATCCGCCCACGGGGGAGACTCCTACGAGCAGTACTTC. It specifies CSARSAHGGDSYEQYF.

This clonotype has at least ten counts. The chain couples TRBV5-6 to TRBJ2-3; 7 nucleotides agree with TRBD2. Germline values: CDR1 SGHDT, CDR2 YYEEEE. The CDR3 runs to 15 residues. The V gene end was trimmed by 0 bases and the J gene end by 1 base; junction bases not matched to a gene: 2. DNA for the CDR3: TGTGCCAGCAGCTTGGGAAGCGGGGGCACAGATACGCAGTATTTT. It is translated as CASSLGSGGTDTQYF.

In this sample, this clonotype turned up many times. This chain joins TRBV12-3 or TRBV12-4 and TRBJ1-5; 9 bases agree with TRBD1. Germline trimming cut 5 bases from V and 5 bases from J; bases unmatched to any gene: 7. CDR3 length: 15 residues. The CDR3 coding sequence is TGTGCCAGCAGTCCCGTGGGACAGGGATATCAGCCCCAGCATTTT. Its translation: CASSPVGQGYQPQHF.

The rearrangement links TRBV4-1 to TRBJ2-7; 7 bases line up with TRBD1. CDR1 and CDR2 from the germline V gene are MGHRA and YSYEKL. The CDR3 is 14 residues long. V lost 1 base, J lost 3 bases, and 3 bases stayed unmatched. CDR3 bases: TGCGCCAGCAGCCAAGCCGGGACAGTCTACGAGCAGTACTTC. It codes for CASSQAGTVYEQYF.

V gene TRBV2 combines with J gene TRBJ2-2, with 11 bases fitting TRBD2. The junction had 6 bases not matched to a gene; V was cut back by 6 bases and J by 6 bases. The CDR3 has 15 amino acids. Germline V gene lookup returns CDR1 SNHLY and CDR2 FYNNEI. The CDR3 loop reads CASSGLAGVAGELFF. The CDR3 DNA reads TGTGCCAGCAGCGGACTAGCGGGTGTTGCCGGGGAGCTGTTTTTT.

In this sample, this clonotype turned up many times. This chain joins TRBV5-6 and TRBJ2-3, with unresolved D. The germline gives CDR1 SGHDT, CDR2 YYEEEE. The V gene lost 2 bases and the J gene lost 9 bases, with 10 bases spanning the gap. This CDR3 is built from 12 residues. The CDR3, as DNA: TGTGCCAGCAGCTTAGTGGTTGGGACGCAGTATTTT. Translation gives CASSLVVGTQYF.

The chain combines TRBV7-3 with TRBJ2-7, with TRBD1 as a possible D gene (6 bases). The CDR3 spans 15 residues. V gave up 1 base and J gave up 3 bases, with 13 bases separating them. The germline gives CDR1 SGHTA, CDR2 FQGTGA. The CDR3 DNA is TGTGCCAGCAGCTTAATGACCGGACAGAACTACGAGCAGTACTTC. Translation: CASSLMTGQNYEQYF.

This clonotype was counted only a few times. This rearrangement joins TRBV20-1 to TRBJ1-6, with TRBD1 matching 8 bases. The CDR3 runs to 14 residues. V was pared by 0 bases and J by 7 bases, with 2 bases of the junction left unmatched. Germline lookup yields CDR1 DFQATT and CDR2 SNEGSKA (reference sequence). CDR3 DNA: TGCAGTGCTAGAGAAGGGGACAGGAATTCACCCCTCCACTTT. Translated: CSAREGDRNSPLHF.

This clonotype was seen a handful of times. J is TRBJ2-1 and V is TRBV6-5, with 12 bases matching TRBD1. This CDR3 region has 15 residues. Germline lookup yields CDR1 MNHEY and CDR2 SVGAGI. V lost 0 bases, J lost 10 bases, and 4 bases stayed unmatched. The CDR3 region is CASSYSGQGAGEQFF. The DNA of the CDR3 is TGTGCCAGCAGTTACTCGGGACAGGGGGCTGGAGAGCAGTTCTTC.

The rearrangement uses TRBV20-1 and TRBJ1-5; D perhaps matches TRBD1 (5 bases). V gave up 4 bases and J gave up 5 bases, with 18 bases separating them. Per germline, CDR1 DFQATT and CDR2 SNEGSKA (reference sequence). This CDR3 comprises 15 residues. For the CDR3, the DNA is TGCAGTGCTAAGGCTTTGGTGGGGGGGGATCAGCCCCAGCATTTT. Translated, it gives CSAKALVGGDQPQHF.

The chain uses TRBV4-1 and TRBJ2-7; D gene unclear. The CDR3 length is 14 residues. Trimming took 4 bases from V and 0 from J, leaving 10 bases between them. The germline gives CDR1 MGHRA, CDR2 YSYEKL. Written as DNA, the CDR3 is TGCGCCAGCAGCCCGACCCCAAGCTCCTACGAGCAGTACTTC. Its protein is CASSPTPSSYEQYF.

V gene TRBV7-9 combines with J gene TRBJ2-1, with D tentatively TRBD2 (6 bases). The V end lost 7 bases, the J end lost 5 bases, and 15 bases lay between the germline ends. This CDR3 is 14 amino acids long. Germline CDR1 SEHNR, CDR2 FQNEAQ (reference sequence). The CDR3, as DNA: TGTGCCAGCACCCTGGGACTCCTAAACAATGAGCAGTTCTTC. Protein: CASTLGLLNNEQFF.

CDR3 loop: CASSEAGGTAVTDTQYF. CDR3 sequence (DNA): TGCGCCAGCAGCGAAGCGGGGGGGACGGCTGTGACTGATACGCAGTATTTT. The rearrangement links TRBV5-1 to TRBJ2-3; 10 positions agree with TRBD2. CDR3 length: 17 residues. V shed 4 bases and J 6 bases; nucleotides not matched to a gene: 14. The germline V gene encodes CDR1 SGHRS and CDR2 YFSETQ.

J is TRBJ2-6 and V is TRBV6-1, with D unresolved. CDR1 and CDR2 (germline): MNHNS, SASEGT. Trimming stripped 7 bases from V and 5 bases from J, with 24 bases between. CDR3 length: 18 residues. For the CDR3, the DNA is TGTGCCAGCACCACCCGGACGGCCTCCCTCTGGAGGGCCAACGTCCTGACTTTC. Its protein is CASTTRTASLWRANVLTF.

A few counts support this clonotype. The V gene is TRBV2, the J gene TRBJ2-2; D not resolved. CDR3 length: 16 residues. Germline V gene data show CDR1 as SNHLY and CDR2 as FYNNEI. Trimming took off 4 bases at V and 0 bases at J, with 12 bases between the two ends. The CDR3 DNA reads TGTGCCAGCAGTGTCCCGACAACAACGAACACCGGGGAGCTGTTTTTT. Translated: CASSVPTTTNTGELFF.

Only one count was recorded for this clonotype. The chain combines TRBV20-1 with TRBJ2-3; the D is unclear. Trimming stripped 3 bases from V and 4 bases from J, with 17 bases between. The CDR3 is 15 amino acids. CDR1 is DFQATT, CDR2 SNEGSKA, per germline (reference sequence). For the CDR3, the DNA is TGCAGTGCTAGGCTGGTGCCTGCGTGGGCAGATACGCAGTATTTT. Its translation is CSARLVPAWADTQYF.

V and J are TRBV12-3 or TRBV12-4 and TRBJ2-3; 7 bases match TRBD2. J gave up 2 bases and V 1 base, and 6 bases lay outside the gene matches. The CDR3 covers 16 residues. The CDR3 is CASSLGPAGHTDTQYF. The CDR3 bases are TGTGCCAGCAGTTTAGGGCCAGCGGGGCACACAGATACGCAGTATTTT.

The V gene is TRBV5-1, the J gene TRBJ2-5; D gene ambiguous. V lost 7 bases and J lost 5, with 12 bases in between. CDR1 SGHRS and CDR2 YFSETQ come from the germline V gene. The CDR3 has 12 amino acids. CDR3 residues: CASHLLGETQYF. The CDR3 DNA is TGCGCCAGCCACCTCCTCGGGGAGACCCAGTACTTC.

The CDR3 reads CASSQAGGTGELFF. In DNA, the CDR3 is TGTGCCAGCAGCCAGGCGGGGGGCACCGGGGAGCTGTTTTTT. The chain combines TRBV3-1 with TRBJ2-2; TRBD2 matches at 8 bases. V trimming: 3 bases; J trimming: 4 bases; junction bases outside the gene matches: 1. The CDR3 has 14 amino acids. Germline V gives CDR1 LGHDT, CDR2 YNNKEL (reference sequence).

The chain has TRBV12-3 or TRBV12-4 and TRBJ1-3, with D uncertain. The V gene lost 6 bases and the J gene lost 1 base, with 19 bases spanning the gap. The CDR3 is 17 residues long. The CDR3 DNA follows: TGTGCCAGCAGCTCCGTCCTGGGAACGAGATCTGGAAACACCATATATTTT. Translating it yields CASSSVLGTRSGNTIYF.

This clonotype showed up just a few times. V and J are TRBV28 and TRBJ1-1; D is possibly TRBD1 (5 bases). The ends were cut back, 3 bases at V and 7 bases at J, with 9 bases in the middle. Germline CDR1 reads MDHEN; CDR2 reads SYDVKM. CDR3 length: 12 residues. The CDR3 spells CASSFSDSEAFF. The CDR3 region has the DNA TGTGCCAGCAGTTTTTCCGACAGTGAAGCTTTCTTT.

The chain joins TRBV10-2 to TRBJ2-2, with D possibly being TRBD2 (5 bases). The CDR3 has 13 residues. CDR1 WSHSY and CDR2 SAAADI come from the germline V gene. The ends were cut back, 8 bases at V and 5 bases at J, with 12 bases in the middle. CDR3 region: CASGLFRTGELFF. The DNA for the CDR3 is TGCGCCAGCGGACTCTTCAGAACCGGGGAGCTGTTTTTT.

This clonotype was counted a few times. The chain is built from TRBV6-5 and TRBJ2-7, with a weak D call TRBD1 (5 bases). V was pared by 6 bases and J by 5 bases, with 8 bases between. CDR3 length: 11 residues. Germline V CDR1 and CDR2: MNHEY, SVGAGI. The CDR3 nucleotides are TGTGCCAGCAGCGCAGGGAACGAGCAGTACTTC. It yields the protein CASSAGNEQYF.

This chain links TRBV11-3 with TRBJ2-3, with TRBD2 identical over 9 bases. CDR1 SGHNT and CDR2 YENEEA come from the germline V gene. The length of the CDR3 is 17 residues. Unmatched junction bases numbered 11, after V lost 3 bases and J lost 4 bases. For the CDR3, the DNA is TGTGCCAGCAGCTTTGGTTATGGCGGGGGGGCTGCAGATACGCAGTATTTT. As protein: CASSFGYGGGAADTQYF.